One TCR beta chain is described in this entry. The antigen remains undetermined. This record comes from a study of CD8 T cells in ankylosing spondylitis. Regarding the study as a whole: As for the disease-linked clones, they showed a CD8+ phenotype and occurred at relatively low frequencies in peripheral blood. Significantly higher representation of disease-linked clones was reported for matched ankylosing spondylitis synovial fluid.

The CDR3 covers 12 residues. Trimming shortened V by 4 bases and J by 1 base, and 5 bases separated the two germline ends. CDR1 and CDR2 (germline): SGHRS, YFSETQ. TCRdb ran MiXCR on the 5' RACE reads and lists one entry per CDR3 protein. The sample consists of approximately 150,000 distinct CDR3 sequences, 9.8% of them appearing once. Sample: blood, either unsorted or a sorted T cell fraction (not recorded which). This chain uses TRBV5-1 with TRBJ1-1; D is ambiguous. The sequence was obtained from a female donor with ankylosing spondylitis or in good health (not recorded which). The CDR3 coding sequence is TGCGCCAGCAGCGAAGCGAACACTGAAGCTTTCTTT. As protein: CASSEANTEAFF.